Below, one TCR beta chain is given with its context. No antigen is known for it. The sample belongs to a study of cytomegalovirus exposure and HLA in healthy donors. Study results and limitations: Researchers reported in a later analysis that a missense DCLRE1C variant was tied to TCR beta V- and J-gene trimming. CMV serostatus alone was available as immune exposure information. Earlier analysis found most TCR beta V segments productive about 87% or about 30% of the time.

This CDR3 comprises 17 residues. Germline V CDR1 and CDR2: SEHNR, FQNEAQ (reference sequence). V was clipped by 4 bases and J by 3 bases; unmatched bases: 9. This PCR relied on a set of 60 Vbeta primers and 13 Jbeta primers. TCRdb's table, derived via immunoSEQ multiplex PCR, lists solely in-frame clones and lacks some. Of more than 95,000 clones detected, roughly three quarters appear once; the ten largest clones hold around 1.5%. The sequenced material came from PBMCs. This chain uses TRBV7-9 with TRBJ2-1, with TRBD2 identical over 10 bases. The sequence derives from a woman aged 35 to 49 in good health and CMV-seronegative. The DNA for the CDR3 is TGTGCCAGCAGCTCGTTTACTAGCGGGACTTACTACAATGAGCAGTTCTTC. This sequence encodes CASSSFTSGTYYNEQFF.